A single sample gave rise to the 19 T cell receptor beta chains below, sequenced in a study of Graves' ophthalmopathy and Graves' hyperthyroidism. Beta-chain TCR CDR3 regions were amplified from RNA transcripts. RT-PCR with HTBI primers came first, then second-round multiplex PCR. From the multiplex PCR reads, TCRdb called clonotypes with MiXCR, one entry per CDR3 protein. The repertoire holds a few hundred thousand distinct CDR3 sequences, approximately 18% seen once, with roughly 2.3% in the top ten. What was sequenced was peripheral blood. These receptors were taken from an adult woman with stable Graves' hyperthyroidism.

This clonotype occurred a few times. A much more abundant neighbour one base away suggests this may be a read error. V and J are TRBV7-9 and TRBJ1-2; 7 positions agree with TRBD1. In germline, CDR1 is SEHNR, CDR2 FQNEAQ (reference sequence). This CDR3 is 12 amino acids long. This CDR3 is CASNRGAYGYSF. CDR3 DNA: TGTGCCAGCAACAGGGGAGCCTATGGCTACAGCTTC.

This clonotype was observed at least ten times. The V and J genes are TRBV9 and TRBJ1-2; 11 bases match TRBD1. Losses at the gene ends were 4 bases for V and 7 bases for J; bases not matched to a gene: 9. The germline V gene encodes CDR1 SGDLS and CDR2 YYNGEE. This CDR3 has 15 residues. CDR3 sequence reads: CASSYWTGGLGGYTF. CDR3 in DNA: TGTGCCAGCAGCTACTGGACAGGGGGCCTTGGTGGCTACACCTTC.

There are a few counts of this clonotype. Germline is not matched at one junction end, which may reflect a read error. The chain employs TRBV12-3 or TRBV12-4 and TRBJ1-2; tentative D call: TRBD1 (6 bases). This CDR3 has 15 residues. DNA of the CDR3: TGTGCCAGCAGTTCATACCGGGTCAGGGGCAATGGTTACACCTTC. Amino acids: CASSSYRVRGNGYTF.

This clonotype was found many times. The V gene is TRBV20-1, the J gene TRBJ1-1; D is uncertain. The V end was cut by 0 bases, the J end by 10 bases, with 18 bases between. The CDR3 consists of 14 residues. CDR1 is DFQATT and CDR2 is SNEGSKA in the germline V gene (reference sequence). CDR3 residues: CSAREGLEATGAFF. The CDR3 nucleotides are TGCAGTGCTAGAGAAGGACTGGAGGCCACGGGAGCTTTCTTT.

The table lists this clonotype with many counts. The chain uses TRBV28 and TRBJ1-1; 8 nucleotides agree with TRBD1. Germline lookup yields CDR1 MDHEN and CDR2 SYDVKM. V was clipped by 1 base and J by 7 bases; unmatched bases: 8. The CDR3 sequence is 15 residues long. CDR3: CASSLLGQGRNEAFF. CDR3 coding DNA: TGTGCCAGCAGTTTATTAGGACAGGGAAGAAATGAAGCTTTCTTT.

This clonotype was found many times. The CDR3 nucleotides read TGTGCCAGCAGTTTATGGGGGGGGAACACTGAAGCTTTCTTT. Translating it yields CASSLWGGNTEAFF. The rearrangement uses TRBV12-3 or TRBV12-4 and TRBJ1-1, with D perhaps matching TRBD1 (5 bases). V dropped 2 bases and J dropped 1 base, with 8 bases sitting between them. The CDR3 totals 14 residues.

This clonotype was recorded at least ten times. V usage is TRBV20-1 and J usage is TRBJ2-7; no clear D gene. CDR1 is DFQATT and CDR2 is SNEGSKA in the germline V gene (reference sequence). Deletions cut 3 bases from V and 3 bases from J, with 9 bases between. CDR3 size: 12 residues. The CDR3 sequence is CSARPGGYEQYF. In nucleotides, the CDR3 is TGCAGTGCTAGGCCAGGCGGCTACGAGCAGTACTTC.

This clonotype was counted many times. The chain uses TRBV28 and TRBJ2-7; 12 bases match TRBD2. This CDR3 is 18 amino acids long. With V trimmed by 5 bases and J by 3 bases, 14 bases remained unmatched. In germline, CDR1 is MDHEN, CDR2 SYDVKM. The CDR3 is CASSGGSRTSGNYYEQYF. The CDR3 region has the DNA TGTGCCAGCAGTGGAGGCTCCCGGACTAGCGGGAACTACTACGAGCAGTACTTC.

This clonotype was counted a few times. The rearrangement uses TRBV29-1 and TRBJ1-2; D is uncertain. The CDR3 has 11 residues. The ends were cut back, 7 bases at V and 7 bases at J, with 13 bases in the middle. The germline gives CDR1 SQVTM, CDR2 ANQGSEA. CDR3 coding DNA: TGCAGCGGTGCGGACTTGGCTGGCTACACCTTC. It yields the protein CSGADLAGYTF. Supplemented by reference TRBV29-1 and TRBJ1-2, the full variable domain reads SAVISQKPSRDICQRGTSLTIQCQVDSQVTMMFWYRQQPGQSLTLIATANQGSEATYESGFVIDKFPISRPNLTFSTLTVSNMSPEDSSIYLCSGADLAGYTFGSGTRLTVV.

This clonotype was observed at least ten times. V is TRBV11-2 and J is TRBJ2-7; no definite D call. CDR3 size: 16 residues. V gave up 1 base and J gave up 6 bases, with 19 bases separating them. Germline V gives CDR1 SGHAT, CDR2 FQNNGV. CDR3 amino acids: CASSLVSLGLGREQYF. The CDR3 nucleotides read TGTGCCAGCAGCTTAGTTTCCCTAGGTTTGGGTCGCGAGCAGTACTTC. Looking up the rest from reference TRBV11-2 and TRBJ2-7 gives the full variable domain: EAGVAQSPRYKIIEKRQSVAFWCNPISGHATLYWYQQILGQGPKLLIQFQNNGVVDDSQLPKDRFSAERLKGVDSTLKIQPAKLEDSAVYLCASSLVSLGLGREQYFGPGTRLTVT.

The sample holds many counts of this clonotype. This chain joins TRBV7-8 and TRBJ2-5; 8 nucleotides match TRBD2. The CDR3 runs to 16 residues. CDR1 and CDR2 from the germline V gene are SGHVS and FQNEAQ. J gave up 4 bases and V 5 bases, and 12 bases lay outside the gene matches. The CDR3 bases are TGTGCCAGCAGCCAACTAACGGGAGGGTTGGGAGAGACCCAGTACTTC. Translation: CASSQLTGGLGETQYF.

Many counts were recorded for this clonotype. The genes are TRBV11-2 and TRBJ2-7; maybe TRBD1 (6 bases). Per germline, CDR1 SGHAT and CDR2 FQNNGV. This CDR3 is 14 amino acids long. V lost 5 bases and J lost 4, with 15 bases in between. The CDR3 DNA sequence: TGTGCCAGCAGCCTCAGGGGAAGGGTTTACGAGCAGTACTTC. Its protein is CASSLRGRVYEQYF.

This clonotype was detected ten times or more. This chain connects TRBV28 to TRBJ2-7; 7 nucleotides match TRBD1. The CDR3 totals 14 residues. V dropped 5 bases and J dropped 5; count of bases not matched to a gene: 9. From germline, CDR1 is MDHEN and CDR2 SYDVKM. Written as DNA, the CDR3 is TGTGCCAGCAGTCCCTTGACAGGGACCCACGAGCAGTACTTC. Amino acids: CASSPLTGTHEQYF.

This clonotype was detected only a few times. The V gene is TRBV30, the J gene TRBJ1-1; 7 bases map to TRBD1. Germline CDR1 GTSNPN, CDR2 SVGIG (reference sequence). This CDR3 is built from 16 residues. The V gene end was trimmed by 2 bases and the J gene end by 7 bases; junction bases not matched to a gene: 16. CDR3 sequence reads: CAWSTYRWRAGGEAFF. The CDR3, as DNA: TGTGCCTGGAGTACATACCGCTGGCGGGCAGGGGGTGAAGCTTTCTTT.

The chain is built from TRBV3-1 and TRBJ1-6; no clear D gene. Trimming left V 4 bases short and J 5 bases short, with 6 bases between. This CDR3 is built from 13 residues. CDR1 and CDR2 from the germline V gene are LGHDT and YNNKEL (reference sequence). CDR3: CASSRADNSPLHF. The CDR3 coding sequence is TGTGCCAGCAGCCGGGCAGATAATTCACCCCTCCACTTT.

Many counts were recorded for this clonotype. The gene calls are TRBV6-5 and TRBJ2-7; a weak D match, TRBD2 (6 bases). The CDR3 extends over 19 amino acids. V was trimmed by 0 bases and J by 2 bases, leaving 23 bases between them. CDR1 and CDR2 (germline): MNHEY, SVGAGI. CDR3 sequence (DNA): TGTGCCAGCAGTTACTCGTTGGTCACCCGGGACTCCTACACCTACGAGCAGTACTTC. Its translation: CASSYSLVTRDSYTYEQYF.

A word on this clonotype: With a much larger clone just one base away, this may be a read error. The CDR3 does not close with the conserved phenylalanine or tryptophan, likely indicating a read error. The gene calls are TRBV11-1 and TRBJ1-5, with TRBD1 matching 7 bases. This CDR3 spans 15 amino acids. The germline V gene has CDR1 SGHAT and CDR2 FQDESV (reference sequence). V lost 1 base, J lost 9 bases, and 9 bases stayed unmatched. CDR3 in DNA: TGTGCCAGCAGCTTAGGAAAGGGGGCTCCTTCGCCCCAGCATTTG. It translates to CASSLGKGAPSPQHL.

The sample holds a few counts of this clonotype. This chain uses TRBV12-3 or TRBV12-4 with TRBJ2-7, with TRBD1 matching over 8 bases. The CDR3 consists of 14 residues. V lost 3 bases and J lost 6; bases outside the gene matches: 7. The CDR3 coding sequence is TGTGCCAGCAGTTTCCGGGACAGGCGGACCGAGCAGTACTTC. As protein: CASSFRDRRTEQYF.

This clonotype was seen many times. J is TRBJ2-2 and V is TRBV12-3 or TRBV12-4, with unresolved D. The V end lost 6 bases, the J end lost 4 bases, and 9 bases lay between the germline ends. The CDR3 is 13 residues long. The CDR3 protein is CASRTVGTGELFF. CDR3 nucleotides: TGTGCCAGCAGGACCGTGGGCACCGGGGAGCTGTTTTTT.